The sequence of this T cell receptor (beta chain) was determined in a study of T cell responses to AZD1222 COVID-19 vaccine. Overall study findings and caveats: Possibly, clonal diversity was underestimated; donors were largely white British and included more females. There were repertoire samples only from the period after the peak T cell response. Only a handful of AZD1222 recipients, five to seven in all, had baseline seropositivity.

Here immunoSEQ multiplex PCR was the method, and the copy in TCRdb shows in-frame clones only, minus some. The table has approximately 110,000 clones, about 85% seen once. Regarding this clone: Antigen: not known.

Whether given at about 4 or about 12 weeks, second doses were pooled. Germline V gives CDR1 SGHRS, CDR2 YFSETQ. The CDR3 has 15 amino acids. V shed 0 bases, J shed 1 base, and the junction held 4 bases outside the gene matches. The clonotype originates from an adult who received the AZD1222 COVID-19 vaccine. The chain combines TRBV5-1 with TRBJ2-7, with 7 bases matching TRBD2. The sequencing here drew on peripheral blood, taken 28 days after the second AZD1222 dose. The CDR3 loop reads CASSLAAGESYEQYF. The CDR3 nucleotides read TGCGCCAGCAGCTTGGCGGCGGGGGAATCCTACGAGCAGTACTTC.